A selection of T cell receptor beta chains follows, all from one sample in a study of cytomegalovirus exposure and HLA in healthy donors. Generated by immunoSEQ multiplex PCR, the TCRdb table keeps only in-frame clones and is missing some. The profile shows around 92,000 clones, 65% to 80% of them singletons. The source material was PBMCs. These receptors were collected from a woman in her 70s in good health and CMV-seropositive. The CDR3 runs from the conserved cysteine through the conserved F or W. Fields, in order: clone size, D gene, V gene, J gene, CDR3 DNA, CDR3 protein. D genes are given only for firm matches. Some rows have no size entry. The others give once, few or many, or a class for an expanded clone.

size: -
D: -
V: TRBV11-2
J: TRBJ2-1
DNA: TGTGCCAGCAGCTTAGGTTTGAGCTCCTACAATGAGCAGTTCTTC
CDR3: CASSLGLSSYNEQFF

size: -
D: -
V: TRBV7-2
J: TRBJ2-7
DNA: TGTGCCAGCAGCTTATCGGGGGTTAGCCACGAGCAGTACTTC
CDR3: CASSLSGVSHEQYF

size: -
D: TRBD2
V: TRBV7-2
J: TRBJ2-3
DNA: TGTGCCAGCAGGGCTCGGGGGGGGTCTGATACGCAGTATTTT
CDR3: CASRARGGSDTQYF

size: -
D: TRBD2
V: TRBV19
J: TRBJ2-3
DNA: TGTGCCAGTAGTAGGACTAGCGGGACAGATACGCAGTATTTT
CDR3: CASSRTSGTDTQYF

size: -
D: -
V: TRBV30
J: TRBJ1-1
DNA: TGTGCCTGGGCCCCAGGGACTGAAGCTTTCTTT
CDR3: CAWAPGTEAFF

size: -
D: -
V: TRBV2
J: TRBJ2-5
DNA: TGTGCCAGCAGGAATTTAGGGCTAGCCCAAGAGACCCAGTACTTC
CDR3: CASRNLGLAQETQYF

size: -
D: -
V: TRBV5-1
J: TRBJ2-1
DNA: TGCGCCAGCAGTCGGCCGGGGTACAATGAGCAGTTCTTC
CDR3: CASSRPGYNEQFF

size: -
D: -
V: TRBV30
J: TRBJ1-4
DNA: TGTGCCTGGAGCCATCTAACAACTAATGAAAAACTGTTTTTT
CDR3: CAWSHLTTNEKLFF

size: -
D: -
V: TRBV7-2
J: TRBJ2-7
DNA: TGTGCCAGCGCACTAGCCGGGCACGAGCAGTACTTC
CDR3: CASALAGHEQYF

size: -
D: -
V: TRBV27
J: TRBJ1-2
DNA: TGTGCCAGCAGTTTATGGGCAGGGAAGGAGTATGGCTACACCTTC
CDR3: CASSLWAGKEYGYTF

size: few
D: TRBD2
V: TRBV11-2
J: TRBJ2-7
DNA: TGTGCCAGCAAACCACTAGCGGGCCCCTACGAGCAGTACTTC
CDR3: CASKPLAGPYEQYF

size: -
D: TRBD1
V: TRBV7-8
J: TRBJ1-5
DNA: TGTGCCAGCAGCCCGGACAGGGTCGGGAATCAGCCCCAGCATTTT
CDR3: CASSPDRVGNQPQHF

size: -
D: TRBD1
V: TRBV2
J: TRBJ1-5
DNA: TGTGCCAGCAGTACACCCGCCGCGACAGGGTACAAAGGCAATCAGCCCCAGCATTTT
CDR3: CASSTPAATGYKGNQPQHF

size: -
D: TRBD2
V: TRBV27
J: TRBJ2-7
DNA: TGTGCCAGCAGTTTATCTTTGACTAGCGGGGGATTCTCCTACGAGCAGTACTTC
CDR3: CASSLSLTSGGFSYEQYF

size: -
D: -
V: TRBV30
J: TRBJ2-7
DNA: TGTGCCTGGAGTAAAGGGAGGTACGAGCAGTACTTC
CDR3: CAWSKGRYEQYF

size: -
D: -
V: TRBV5-1
J: TRBJ1-6
DNA: TGCGCCAGCAGCTTTAGGGGACAAGATAATTCACCCCTCCACTTT
CDR3: CASSFRGQDNSPLHF

size: -
D: -
V: TRBV5-1
J: TRBJ2-7
DNA: TGCGCCAGCAGCTTGACAGGGAGATACTCCTACGAGCAGTACTTC
CDR3: CASSLTGRYSYEQYF

size: -
D: -
V: TRBV28
J: TRBJ1-5
DNA: TGTGCCAGCTTCGTAAGCAATCAGCCCCAGCATTTT
CDR3: CASFVSNQPQHF

size: -
D: TRBD2
V: TRBV11-2
J: TRBJ2-1
DNA: TGTGCCAGCAGACCGACGACTCTAGCGGGAGGCCTCTCCTACAATGAGCAGTTCTTC
CDR3: CASRPTTLAGGLSYNEQFF

size: few
D: -
V: TRBV9
J: TRBJ1-2
DNA: TGTGCCAGCTCCCCCAGGGAAGACTATGGCTACACCTTC
CDR3: CASSPREDYGYTF

size: few
D: TRBD2
V: TRBV5-1
J: TRBJ2-3
DNA: TGCGCCAGCAGTAGCGGGAATCCCACAGATACGCAGTATTTT
CDR3: CASSSGNPTDTQYF

size: -
D: -
V: TRBV19
J: TRBJ1-4
DNA: TGTGCCAGTAGTATCACTTGGGGGCGGAAGGAAAAACTGTTTTTT
CDR3: CASSITWGRKEKLFF

size: -
D: TRBD1
V: TRBV9
J: TRBJ1-5
DNA: TGTGCCAGCAGCGCCGGACAGGGGGCCGGTCAGCCCCAGCATTTT
CDR3: CASSAGQGAGQPQHF

size: few
D: TRBD1
V: TRBV11-2
J: TRBJ2-2
DNA: TGTGCCAGCAGCCACAGGGGGCGCAGCACCGGGGAGCTGTTTTTT
CDR3: CASSHRGRSTGELFF

size: -
D: -
V: TRBV21-1
J: TRBJ2-1
DNA: TGTGCCAGCAGCAATTCAGAGACACTTAGCTCCTACAATGAGCAGTTCTTC
CDR3: CASSNSETLSSYNEQFF

size: -
D: TRBD1
V: TRBV2
J: TRBJ1-4
DNA: TGTGCCAGCAGCTTCGACAGGGGAGGGTTCGGTGAAAAACTGTTTTTT
CDR3: CASSFDRGGFGEKLFF

size: -
D: -
V: TRBV19
J: TRBJ1-1
DNA: TGTGCCAGTAGACCACAGGGATTGAACACTGAAGCTTTCTTT
CDR3: CASRPQGLNTEAFF

size: -
D: TRBD2
V: TRBV27
J: TRBJ2-1
DNA: TGTGCCAGCACCTCCGGGGGGACTAGCGGGGCGTACAATGAGCAGTTCTTC
CDR3: CASTSGGTSGAYNEQFF

size: -
D: TRBD1
V: TRBV4-1
J: TRBJ2-2
DNA: TGCGCCAGCAGCCAAGCACTGGGACAGGGCAACACCGGGGAGCTGTTTTTT
CDR3: CASSQALGQGNTGELFF

size: -
D: -
V: TRBV27
J: TRBJ2-1
DNA: TGTGCCAGCAGTTTATTAATACCTAGCTCCTACAATGAGCAGTTCTTC
CDR3: CASSLLIPSSYNEQFF

size: -
D: -
V: TRBV7-9
J: TRBJ1-6
DNA: TGTGCCAGCAGCTTGCGGGGCTATGATTCACCCCTCCACTTT
CDR3: CASSLRGYDSPLHF

size: few
D: -
V: TRBV28
J: TRBJ1-2
DNA: TGTGCCAGCAGTTCAGGTGGGGGCGAGATCCTGGGCTACACCTTC
CDR3: CASSSGGGEILGYTF

size: once
D: -
V: TRBV7-9
J: TRBJ1-4
DNA: TGTGCCAGCAGCGAAAAATCCAGGGGCTGGCATGAAAAACTGTTTTTT
CDR3: CASSEKSRGWHEKLFF

size: -
D: -
V: TRBV7-8
J: TRBJ2-3
DNA: TGTGCCAGCAGCTTAGACACCAACACAGATACGCAGTATTTT
CDR3: CASSLDTNTDTQYF

size: few
D: TRBD1
V: TRBV10-2
J: TRBJ2-7
DNA: TGCGCCAGCAACCGACAGGGAAGTAACGAGCAGTACTTC
CDR3: CASNRQGSNEQYF

size: -
D: TRBD2
V: TRBV4-1
J: TRBJ2-1
DNA: TGCGCCAGCCTAGGGACTAGAATAGGGACGCAGTTCTTC
CDR3: CASLGTRIGTQFF

size: once
D: -
V: TRBV18
J: TRBJ2-7
DNA: TGTGCCAGCTCACCACCGGGGGGTGGACGGGACGAGCAGTACTTC
CDR3: CASSPPGGGRDEQYF

size: -
D: TRBD1
V: TRBV19
J: TRBJ1-5
DNA: TGTGCCAGTACAATGAGGGCACAGGGGCTCCAGCCCCAGCATTTT
CDR3: CASTMRAQGLQPQHF

size: -
D: TRBD2
V: TRBV6-5
J: TRBJ2-3
DNA: TGTGCCAGCAGGACCCTAGCGGGGACACCAGATACGCAGTATTTT
CDR3: CASRTLAGTPDTQYF

size: -
D: TRBD2
V: TRBV28
J: TRBJ2-1
DNA: TGTGCCAGCAGTTTGAGCGGGGCGTCCTCCTACAATGAGCAGTTCTTC
CDR3: CASSLSGASSYNEQFF

size: -
D: TRBD2
V: TRBV2
J: TRBJ2-5
DNA: TGTGCCAGCAGTTACCGGGACTATCAAGAGACCCAGTACTTC
CDR3: CASSYRDYQETQYF

size: -
D: TRBD2
V: TRBV27
J: TRBJ2-2
DNA: TGTACCAGCAGTGCCGGGACTAAGGGGTCCGGGGAGCTGTTTTTT
CDR3: CTSSAGTKGSGELFF

size: -
D: -
V: TRBV18
J: TRBJ1-1
DNA: TGTGCCAGCTCCATAACTTCCGACGGGAAGGCTGAAGCTTTCTTT
CDR3: CASSITSDGKAEAFF

size: -
D: TRBD2
V: TRBV2
J: TRBJ2-7
DNA: TGTGCCAGCAGAATCGGGACTAGTTTCTACGAGCAGTACTTC
CDR3: CASRIGTSFYEQYF

size: -
D: TRBD1
V: TRBV5-1
J: TRBJ1-1
DNA: TGCGCCAGCAGTATTGGGACAGGGAAGCGTGGTGAAGCTTTCTTT
CDR3: CASSIGTGKRGEAFF

size: few
D: -
V: TRBV6-5
J: TRBJ1-6
DNA: TGTGCCAGCACCCTCTTGCGGCAGGGGAATTCACCCCTCCACTTT
CDR3: CASTLLRQGNSPLHF

size: -
D: TRBD1
V: TRBV4-2
J: TRBJ2-1
DNA: TGTGCCAGCAGCCAAACCCCCGGGACAGGGGGTAGGCATGAGCAGTTCTTC
CDR3: CASSQTPGTGGRHEQFF

size: -
D: -
V: TRBV15
J: TRBJ1-1
DNA: TGTGCCACCAGCAGAGATATCGCGGAAACTGAAGCTTTCTTT
CDR3: CATSRDIAETEAFF

size: -
D: TRBD1
V: TRBV6-5
J: TRBJ2-1
DNA: TGTGCCAGCAGTTCCGAGACAGGGGGGGACAATGAGCAGTTCTTC
CDR3: CASSSETGGDNEQFF

size: -
D: -
V: TRBV6-5
J: TRBJ2-2
DNA: TGTGCCAGCAGGAGGGAATTTTTCACCGGGGAGCTGTTTTTT
CDR3: CASRREFFTGELFF

size: -
D: -
V: TRBV6-5
J: TRBJ1-1
DNA: TGTGCCAGCAGGGACCGGGAAAACACTGAAGCTTTCTTT
CDR3: CASRDRENTEAFF

size: -
D: TRBD2
V: TRBV7-8
J: TRBJ2-7
DNA: TGTGCCAGCAGCTTATGGGGCAGGCTAGCGGGAACTAACAACGAGCAGTACTTC
CDR3: CASSLWGRLAGTNNEQYF

size: -
D: TRBD2
V: TRBV29-1
J: TRBJ2-1
DNA: TGCAGCGTTGAAGAAATTTATGCTAGCGGGGGCTACAATGAGCAGTTCTTC
CDR3: CSVEEIYASGGYNEQFF

size: -
D: -
V: TRBV6-6
J: TRBJ1-5
DNA: TGTGCCAGCAGTTACGATACCAGGGTAAGCAATCAGCCCCAGCATTTT
CDR3: CASSYDTRVSNQPQHF

size: -
D: -
V: TRBV7-2
J: TRBJ2-2
DNA: TGTGCCAGCAGCCGGGGGACCGGGGAGCTGTTTTTT
CDR3: CASSRGTGELFF